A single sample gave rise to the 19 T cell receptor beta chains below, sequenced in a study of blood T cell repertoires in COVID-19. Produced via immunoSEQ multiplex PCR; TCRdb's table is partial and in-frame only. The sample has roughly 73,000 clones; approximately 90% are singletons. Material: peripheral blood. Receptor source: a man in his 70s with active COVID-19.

The CDR3 loop is CATGAQNRGRTEAFF. The CDR3 DNA sequence: TGTGCCACGGGGGCCCAAAACAGGGGGCGCACTGAAGCTTTCTTT. The rearrangement uses TRBV19 and TRBJ1-1; 9 bases line up with TRBD1. CDR3 length: 15 residues. The V gene's germline CDR1 is LNHDA and CDR2 SQIVND (reference sequence). Germline trimming cut 10 bases from V and 4 bases from J; bases unmatched to any gene: 13. The whole variable domain, remainder taken from reference TRBV19 and TRBJ1-1, is DGGITQSPKYLFRKEGQNVTLSCEQNLNHDAMYWYRQDPGQGLRLIYYSQIVNDFQKGDIAEGYSVSREKKESFPLTVTSAQKNPTAFYLCATGAQNRGRTEAFFGQGTRLTVV.

The CDR3 DNA reads TGTGCCAGCAGCCGCGGGACAGATAGCAATCAGCCCCAGCATTTT. Its translation: CASSRGTDSNQPQHF. The chain couples TRBV28 to TRBJ1-5, with 7 positions matching TRBD1. The junction had 5 bases not matched to a gene; V was cut back by 6 bases and J by 0 bases. The CDR3 sequence is 15 residues long. Germline values: CDR1 MDHEN, CDR2 SYDVKM. Based on the CDR3 plus reference TRBV28 and TRBJ1-5, the full variable domain is DVKVTQSSRYLVKRTGEKVFLECVQDMDHENMFWYRQDPGLGLRLIYFSYDVKMKEKGDIPEGYSVSREKKERFSLILESASTNQTSMYLCASSRGTDSNQPQHFGDGTRLSIL.

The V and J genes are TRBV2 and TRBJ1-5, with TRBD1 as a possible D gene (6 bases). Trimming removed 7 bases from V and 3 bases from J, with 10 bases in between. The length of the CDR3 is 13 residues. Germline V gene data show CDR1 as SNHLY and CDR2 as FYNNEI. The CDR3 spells CASTRDTNQPQHF. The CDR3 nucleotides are TGTGCCAGCACCCGGGACACCAATCAGCCCCAGCATTTT.

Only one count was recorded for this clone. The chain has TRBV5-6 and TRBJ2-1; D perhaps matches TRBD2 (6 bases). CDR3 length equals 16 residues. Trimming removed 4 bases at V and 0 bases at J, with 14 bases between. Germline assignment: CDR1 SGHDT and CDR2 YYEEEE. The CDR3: CASSGVSGDSYNEQFF. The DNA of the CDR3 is TGTGCCAGCAGCGGGGTTAGCGGTGACTCCTACAATGAGCAGTTCTTC.

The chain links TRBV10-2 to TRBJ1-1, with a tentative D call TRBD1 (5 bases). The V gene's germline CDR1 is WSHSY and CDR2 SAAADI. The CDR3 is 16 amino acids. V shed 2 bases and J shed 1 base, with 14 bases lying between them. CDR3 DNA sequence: TGCGCCAGCAGTGAGGGGCAGGGTCGCCAGAACACTGAAGCTTTCTTT. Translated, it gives CASSEGQGRQNTEAFF.

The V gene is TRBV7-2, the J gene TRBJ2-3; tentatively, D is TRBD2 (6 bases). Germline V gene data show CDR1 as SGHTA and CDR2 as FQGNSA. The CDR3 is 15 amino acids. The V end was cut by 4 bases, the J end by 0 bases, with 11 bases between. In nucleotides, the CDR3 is TGTGCCAGCAGCTGGGCGGGGCTTAGCACAGATACGCAGTATTTT. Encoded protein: CASSWAGLSTDTQYF. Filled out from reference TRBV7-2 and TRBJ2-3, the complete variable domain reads GAGVSQSPSNKVTEKGKDVELRCDPISGHTALYWYRQSLGQGLEFLIYFQGNSAPDKSGLPSDRFSAERTGGSVSTLTIQRTQQEDSAVYLCASSWAGLSTDTQYFGPGTRLTVL.

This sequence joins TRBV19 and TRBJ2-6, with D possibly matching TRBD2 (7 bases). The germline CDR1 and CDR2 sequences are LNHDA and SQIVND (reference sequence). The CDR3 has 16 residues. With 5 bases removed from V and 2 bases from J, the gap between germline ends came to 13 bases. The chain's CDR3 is CASSGTGGPGANVLTF. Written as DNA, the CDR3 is TGTGCCAGTAGTGGGACCGGGGGGCCTGGGGCCAACGTCCTGACTTTC.

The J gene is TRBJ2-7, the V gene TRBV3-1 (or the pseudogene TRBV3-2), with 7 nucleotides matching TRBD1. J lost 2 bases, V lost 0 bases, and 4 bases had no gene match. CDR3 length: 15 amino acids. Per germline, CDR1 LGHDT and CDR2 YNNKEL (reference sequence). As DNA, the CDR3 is TGTGCCAGCAGCCAAGATCGACAGGGACCCTACGAGCAGTACTTC. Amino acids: CASSQDRQGPYEQYF.

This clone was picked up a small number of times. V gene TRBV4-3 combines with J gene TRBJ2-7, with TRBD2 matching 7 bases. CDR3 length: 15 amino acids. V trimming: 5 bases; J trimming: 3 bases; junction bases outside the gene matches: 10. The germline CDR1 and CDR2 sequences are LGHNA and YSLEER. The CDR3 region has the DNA TGCGCCAGCAGCACCGTGGCGGGAGACTACTACGAGCAGTACTTC. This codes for CASSTVAGDYYEQYF.

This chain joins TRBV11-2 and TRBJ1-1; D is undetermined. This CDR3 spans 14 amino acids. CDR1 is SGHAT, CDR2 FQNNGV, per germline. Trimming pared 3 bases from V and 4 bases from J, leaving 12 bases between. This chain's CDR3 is CASSLNVLATEAFF. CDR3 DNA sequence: TGTGCCAGCAGCTTGAACGTTCTGGCCACTGAAGCTTTCTTT.

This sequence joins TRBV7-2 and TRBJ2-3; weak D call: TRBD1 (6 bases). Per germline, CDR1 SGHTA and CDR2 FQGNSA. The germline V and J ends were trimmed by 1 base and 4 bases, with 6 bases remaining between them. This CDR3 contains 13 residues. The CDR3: CASSLEGADTQYF. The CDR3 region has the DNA TGTGCCAGCAGCTTAGAGGGGGCAGATACGCAGTATTTT. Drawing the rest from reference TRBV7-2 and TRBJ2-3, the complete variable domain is GAGVSQSPSNKVTEKGKDVELRCDPISGHTALYWYRQSLGQGLEFLIYFQGNSAPDKSGLPSDRFSAERTGGSVSTLTIQRTQQEDSAVYLCASSLEGADTQYFGPGTRLTVL.

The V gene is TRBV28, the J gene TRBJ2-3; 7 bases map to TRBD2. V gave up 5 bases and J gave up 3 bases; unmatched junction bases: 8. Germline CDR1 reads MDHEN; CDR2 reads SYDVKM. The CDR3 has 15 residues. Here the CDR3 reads CASSPTSSPTDTQYF. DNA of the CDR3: TGTGCCAGCAGTCCGACTAGCAGCCCGACAGATACGCAGTATTTT.

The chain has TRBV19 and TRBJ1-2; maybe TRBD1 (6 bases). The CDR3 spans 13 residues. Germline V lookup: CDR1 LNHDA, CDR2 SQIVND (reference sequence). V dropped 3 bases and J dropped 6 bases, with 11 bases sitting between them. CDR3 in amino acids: CASSIQGSHGYTF. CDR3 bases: TGTGCCAGTAGTATTCAGGGGAGCCATGGCTACACCTTC.

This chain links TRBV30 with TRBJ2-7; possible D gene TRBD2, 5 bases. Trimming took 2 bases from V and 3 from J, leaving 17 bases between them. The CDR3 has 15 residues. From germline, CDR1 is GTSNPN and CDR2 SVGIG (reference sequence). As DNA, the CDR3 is TGTGCCTGGAGTCCCCCCACTAGGGCCCTCTACGAGCAGTACTTC. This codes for CAWSPPTRALYEQYF. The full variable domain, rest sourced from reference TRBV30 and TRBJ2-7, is SQTIHQWPATLVQPVGSPLSLECTVEGTSNPNLYWYRQAAGRGLQLLFYSVGIGQISSEVPQNLSASRPQDRQFILSSKKLLLSDSGFYLCAWSPPTRALYEQYFGPGTRLTVT.

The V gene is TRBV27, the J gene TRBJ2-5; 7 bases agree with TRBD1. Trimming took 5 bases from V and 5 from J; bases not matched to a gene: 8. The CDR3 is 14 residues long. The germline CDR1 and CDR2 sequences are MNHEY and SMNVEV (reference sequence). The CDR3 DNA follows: TGTGCCAGCAGTACCCGGGGCAGGGGGGAGACCCAGTACTTC. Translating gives CASSTRGRGETQYF.

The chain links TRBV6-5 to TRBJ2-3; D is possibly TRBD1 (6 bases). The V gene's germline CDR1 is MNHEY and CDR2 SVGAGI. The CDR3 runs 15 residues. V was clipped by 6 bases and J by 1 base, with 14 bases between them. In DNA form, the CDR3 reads TGTGCCAGCAGCCGCGGACAGCACCGCACAGATACGCAGTATTTT. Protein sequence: CASSRGQHRTDTQYF.

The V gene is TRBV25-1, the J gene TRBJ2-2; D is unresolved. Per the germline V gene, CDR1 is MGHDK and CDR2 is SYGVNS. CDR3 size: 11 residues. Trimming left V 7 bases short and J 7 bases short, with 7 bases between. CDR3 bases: TGTGCCAGCACCCCCGGCGGGGAGCTGTTTTTT. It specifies CASTPGGELFF.

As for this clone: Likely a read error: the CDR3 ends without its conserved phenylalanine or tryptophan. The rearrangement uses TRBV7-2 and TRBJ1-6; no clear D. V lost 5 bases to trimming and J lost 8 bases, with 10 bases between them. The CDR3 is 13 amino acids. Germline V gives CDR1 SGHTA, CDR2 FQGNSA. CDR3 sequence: CASSAFRDSPLHL. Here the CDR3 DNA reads TGTGCCAGCAGCGCCTTTCGCGATTCACCCCTCCACCTT.

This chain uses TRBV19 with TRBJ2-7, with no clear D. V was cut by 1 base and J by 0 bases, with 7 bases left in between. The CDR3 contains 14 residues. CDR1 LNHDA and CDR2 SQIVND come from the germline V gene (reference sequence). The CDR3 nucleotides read TGTGCCAGTAGTATAGGGGCAGCCTCCTACGAGCAGTACTTC. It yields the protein CASSIGAASYEQYF.